Following are 14 T cell receptor beta chains from one sample sequenced in a study of T cells in Graves' hyperthyroidism and ophthalmopathy. RNA transcripts gave rise to amplified TCR beta CDR3 regions. HTBI primers drove first-round RT-PCR of the TCR CDR3. TCRdb reprocessed the multiplex PCR reads via MiXCR and lists one record per CDR3 protein. Here the sample spans some 350,000 distinct CDR3 sequences, around 13% being singletons. Specimen: blood. The receptor set was obtained from a woman aged 40 to 55 with Graves' ophthalmopathy.

V and J are TRBV3-1 and TRBJ2-3; the D gene is possibly TRBD1 (6 bases). The CDR3 is made up of 16 amino acids. Trimming took 5 bases from V and 0 from J, leaving 15 bases between them. The germline V gene encodes CDR1 LGHDT and CDR2 YNNKEL (reference sequence). The CDR3 nucleotides read TGTGCCAGCAGCAGACGACAGGCGACTAGCACAGATACGCAGTATTTT. As protein: CASSRRQATSTDTQYF.

At least ten counts were recorded for this clonotype. The V call is TRBV7-8, the J call TRBJ1-2; D gene uncertain. Germline-derived CDR1 and CDR2 are SGHVS and FQNEAQ. V lost 2 bases and J lost 6, with 13 bases in between. This CDR3 spans 14 amino acids. The CDR3 DNA follows: TGTGCCAGCAGCTTAATAGCACAGACAAATGGCTACACCTTC. Protein product: CASSLIAQTNGYTF.

The V call is TRBV24-1, the J call TRBJ2-7, with D possibly being TRBD1 (6 bases). CDR3 length: 14 amino acids. V lost 4 bases to trimming and J lost 3 bases, with 12 bases between them. Germline V lookup: CDR1 KGHDR, CDR2 SFDVKD. The CDR3: CATSDSGQLYEQYF. The CDR3 DNA reads TGTGCCACCAGTGACTCGGGACAACTCTACGAGCAGTACTTC.

This clonotype has at least ten counts. The chain uses TRBV11-2 and TRBJ2-7, with D tentatively TRBD1 or TRBD2 (5 bases each). CDR1 is SGHAT and CDR2 is FQNNGV in the germline V gene. Trimming cost V 1 base and J 4 bases, with 8 bases left between them. CDR3 size: 13 residues. The CDR3 loop reads CASSLAGLYEQYF. Here the CDR3 DNA reads TGTGCCAGCAGCTTAGCGGGGCTTTACGAGCAGTACTTC.

This clonotype showed up just a few times. The chain couples TRBV19 to TRBJ2-1, with TRBD2 matching over 9 bases. This CDR3 spans 15 amino acids. Germline V gene lookup returns CDR1 LNHDA and CDR2 SQIVND (reference sequence). V lost 5 bases and J lost 9; bases outside the gene matches: 11. The CDR3 DNA sequence: TGTGCCAGTAGTCGTGTTCGCGGGGGGGCCGGTGAGCAGTTCTTC. Encoded protein: CASSRVRGGAGEQFF.

This clonotype was observed a few times. The genes are TRBV20-1 and TRBJ2-7; TRBD2 matches at 12 bases. V trimming: 6 bases; J trimming: 6 bases; junction bases outside the gene matches: 15. Germline assignment: CDR1 DFQATT and CDR2 SNEGSKA (reference sequence). The length of the CDR3 is 16 residues. The CDR3 protein is CSAAPSGRASFSEQYF. The DNA of the CDR3 is TGCAGTGCAGCCCCTAGCGGGAGGGCCTCTTTCTCCGAGCAGTACTTC.

A word on this clonotype: The junction differs from germline at one of its ends, possibly a read error. The chain uses TRBV7-9 and TRBJ2-1; TRBD1 agrees at 10 bases. The CDR3 has 16 residues. From germline, CDR1 is SEHNR and CDR2 FQNEAQ (reference sequence). CDR3 DNA: TGTGCCAGCAGCTTATCCGCGACAGGGGGCGGTCCTGAGCAGTCCTTC. Residues: CASSLSATGGGPEQSF.

CDR3: CASSIRYRALAKNIQYF. The CDR3 DNA sequence: TGTGCCAGCAGCATACGGTACAGGGCCCTAGCCAAAAACATTCAGTACTTC. The gene calls are TRBV9 and TRBJ2-4; the D gene is possibly TRBD1 (6 bases). The CDR3 consists of 17 residues. V was clipped by 4 bases and J by 0 bases, with 17 bases between them. Germline V gives CDR1 SGDLS, CDR2 YYNGEE.

This clonotype has a count of ten or more. This sequence joins TRBV5-1 and TRBJ2-7; the match to TRBD2 covers 12 bases. Germline V CDR1 and CDR2: SGHRS, YFSETQ. Trimming took 4 bases from V and 2 from J; bases not matched to a gene: 4. The CDR3 sequence is 15 residues long. CDR3 nucleotide sequence: TGCGCCAGCAGCCGGACTAGCGGGGTAACCTACGAGCAGTACTTC. Amino acids: CASSRTSGVTYEQYF. The variable domain in full, completed from reference TRBV5-1 and TRBJ2-7, reads KAGVTQTPRYLIKTRGQQVTLSCSPISGHRSVSWYQQTPGQGLQFLFEYFSETQRNKGNFPGRFSGRQFSNSRSEMNVSTLELGDSALYLCASSRTSGVTYEQYFGPGTRLTVT.

This clonotype has a handful of counts. The chain is built from TRBV28 and TRBJ2-6, with 8 bases aligning to TRBD1. Germline CDR1 and CDR2: MDHEN and SYDVKM. Germline trimming cut 10 bases from V and 2 bases from J; bases unmatched to any gene: 7. This CDR3 comprises 15 residues. In nucleotides, the CDR3 is TGTGCCACCCACGGACAGGGCCCTGGGGCCAACGTCCTGACTTTC. Residues: CATHGQGPGANVLTF.

The CDR3 DNA reads as TGTGCCAGCACAAAAACGGCTTACAGCTCTGGAAACACCATATATTTT. This codes for CASTKTAYSSGNTIYF. The V and J genes are TRBV12-3 or TRBV12-4 and TRBJ1-3; no clear D gene. The CDR3 is 16 amino acids. Between the trimmed V and J ends, which lost 7 bases and 0 bases, there was a span of 16 bases.

This clonotype has a count of ten or more. The rearrangement uses TRBV2 and TRBJ2-7; TRBD1 matches 11 bases. V dropped 6 bases and J dropped 4; count of bases not matched to a gene: 8. The CDR3 runs 15 residues. The germline V gene encodes CDR1 SNHLY and CDR2 FYNNEI. The CDR3 sequence: CASRDRGLNVYEQYF. The CDR3, as DNA: TGTGCCAGCAGGGACAGGGGGCTTAATGTTTACGAGCAGTACTTC.

In the case of this clonotype: Just one base apart from a much larger clone, this may be a read error. The rearrangement joins TRBV27 to TRBJ1-1; 8 bases line up with TRBD1. This CDR3 region has 15 residues. The J segment lost 10 bases and the V segment lost 2 bases, leaving 12 bases of the junction unmatched. From germline, CDR1 is MNHEY and CDR2 SMNVEV (reference sequence). Here the CDR3 reads CASSLGRGLGPVAFF. The CDR3 coding sequence is TGTGCCAGCAGTTTAGGCAGGGGGCTTGGGCCTGTAGCTTTCTTT.

The chain carries TRBV4-1 and TRBJ1-1, with D tentatively TRBD1 (6 bases). This CDR3 is built from 18 residues. CDR1 and CDR2 (germline): MGHRA, YSYEKL. V shed 3 bases and J shed 11 bases, with 31 bases lying between them. CDR3 amino acids: CASSHLAGRTAFPPGAFF. DNA for the CDR3: TGCGCCAGCAGCCACCTAGCCGGCAGGACAGCCTTTCCCCCGGGGGCTTTCTTT.